Presented here are 10 T cell receptor beta chains from one specimen sequenced in a study of human T cells and chemical hapten exposure. Time point denoted: patch test 2, 6 weeks after DPC sensitization. The treatment denotes: therapeutic diphenylcyclopropenone sensitization with weekly scalp DPC. TCRdb processed the RACE reads anew with MiXCR; each CDR3 protein has one entry. This sample yields about 85,000 distinct CDR3 sequences, of which roughly 10% are seen a single time; roughly 1.5% belongs to the top ten. The specimen was whole blood, collected in connection with sensitization to the hapten diphenylcyclopropenone (DPC). The receptors stem from a man younger than 35 with alopecia areata. Some clones in this sample may be carry-over from other donors' samples.

The gene calls are TRBV4-1 and TRBJ2-7; D gene ambiguous. The CDR3 totals 13 residues. In germline, CDR1 is MGHRA, CDR2 YSYEKL. Between the trimmed V and J ends, which lost 2 bases and 4 bases, there was a span of 9 bases. The CDR3 region is CASSQSTDYEQYF. The CDR3 DNA reads TGCGCCAGCAGCCAATCCACAGATTACGAGCAGTACTTC.

This clonotype was counted at least ten times. CDR3 residues: CASSYKRVTDEAFF. CDR3 nucleotides: TGTGCCAGCAGTTACAAGAGAGTTACAGACGAAGCTTTCTTT. The chain uses TRBV6-5 and TRBJ1-1; D not resolved. V lost 2 bases to trimming and J lost 8 bases, with 15 bases between them. Germline lookup yields CDR1 MNHEY and CDR2 SVGAGI. The CDR3 loop spans 14 amino acids.

This clonotype has only a few counts. V and J are TRBV7-2 and TRBJ1-1; D gene unclear. The germline V and J ends were trimmed by 6 bases and 4 bases, with 12 bases remaining between them. Germline V gives CDR1 SGHTA, CDR2 FQGNSA. This CDR3 has 13 amino acids. CDR3: CASRRVVGTEAFF. In DNA, the CDR3 is TGTGCCAGCAGACGGGTTGTGGGCACTGAAGCTTTCTTT.

This clonotype showed up many times. The CDR3 is CASSLGRNQPQHF. Written as DNA, the CDR3 is TGTGCCAGCAGTTTGGGGCGCAATCAGCCCCAGCATTTT. This chain joins TRBV7-3 and TRBJ1-5; D is perhaps TRBD1 (5 bases). Germline V CDR1 and CDR2: SGHTA, FQGTGA. CDR3 length: 13 residues. Trimming stripped 6 bases from V and 2 bases from J, with 8 bases between.

This rearrangement joins TRBV5-1 to TRBJ1-2; D remains unclear. This CDR3 is built from 14 residues. Germline CDR1 and CDR2: SGHRS and YFSETQ. The germline V and J ends were trimmed by 0 bases and 3 bases, with 9 bases remaining between them. CDR3 amino acids: CASSLAAEDYGYTF. The DNA of the CDR3 is TGCGCCAGCAGCTTGGCCGCCGAGGACTATGGCTACACCTTC.

The chain has TRBV7-3 and TRBJ2-1; D unresolved. Germline V gene sequence: CDR1 SGHTA, CDR2 FQGTGA. V dropped 1 base and J dropped 10 bases, with 8 bases sitting between them. The CDR3 loop spans 12 amino acids. The CDR3 loop is CASSLNGQEQFF. CDR3 nucleotide sequence: TGTGCCAGCAGCTTAAATGGCCAGGAGCAGTTCTTC.

This clonotype was counted between two and nine times. The chain joins TRBV9 to TRBJ1-2; D unresolved. With 3 bases removed from V and 6 bases from J, the gap between germline ends came to 6 bases. This CDR3 contains 11 residues. Looked up from germline, CDR1 is SGDLS and CDR2 is YYNGEE. The CDR3 sequence is CASSAGNGYTF. The DNA for the CDR3 is TGTGCCAGCAGCGCCGGAAATGGCTACACCTTC.

In its sample, this clonotype was seen many times. The rearrangement uses TRBV7-8 and TRBJ2-1; 13 bases match TRBD2. This CDR3 is 15 amino acids long. Germline V gene data show CDR1 as SGHVS and CDR2 as FQNEAQ. The junction had 3 bases not matched to a gene; V was cut back by 1 base and J by 9 bases. In DNA, the CDR3 is TGTGCCAGCAGCTTAGGAACTAGCGGGGGGGCTGAGCAGTTCTTC. Translation gives CASSLGTSGGAEQFF.

This clonotype was seen ten or more times. The chain employs TRBV18 and TRBJ1-2; D unclear. The CDR3 runs to 14 residues. Trimming took 0 bases from V and 1 from J, leaving 6 bases between them. The germline CDR1 and CDR2 sequences are KGHSH and LQKENI. DNA of the CDR3: TGTGCCAGCTCACCACCGCAGGTTAACTATGGCTACACCTTC. Amino acid sequence: CASSPPQVNYGYTF.

This chain uses TRBV5-5 with TRBJ2-7; no firm D call. The germline V gene has CDR1 SGHKS and CDR2 YYEKEE (reference sequence). The length of the CDR3 is 14 residues. Trimming shortened V by 0 bases and J by 8 bases, and 15 bases separated the two germline ends. This CDR3 is CASSLALALTQQYV. Here the CDR3 DNA reads TGTGCCAGCAGCTTGGCCTTGGCCCTAACTCAGCAGTACGTC.